This T cell receptor beta chain was sequenced in a study of blood T cell repertoires in COVID-19. Libraries were prepared by immunoSEQ multiplex PCR; TCRdb keeps only in-frame clonotypes and omits some of them. The repertoire consists of roughly 130,000 clones, with around 87% occurring once and the leading ten covering 3% to 4%. V dropped 1 base and J dropped 3 bases, with 16 bases sitting between them. The CDR3 runs to 17 residues. CDR1 and CDR2 from the germline V gene are SGHVS and FQNEAQ. Specimen: peripheral blood. The receptor was derived from a woman aged 60 to 75 with acute or convalescent COVID-19. This chain connects TRBV7-8 to TRBJ1-5; D gene uncertain. The DNA of the CDR3 is TGTGCCAGCAGCTTAGGGAGAATCGGGAATTACAATCAGCCCCAGCATTTT. This codes for CASSLGRIGNYNQPQHF.